This TCR beta chain originates from a study of tumor and adjacent non-tumor tissue in lung cancer. Study information: On average, productive TCRbeta reads reached about 4.17 million per sample.

A modified ARM-PCR protocol with three rounds of nested PCR amplified TCRbeta. TCRdb re-called the multiplex PCR reads through MiXCR, storing one row per CDR3 protein. The sample has approximately 80,000 distinct CDR3 sequences; around 80% are singletons. The germline gives CDR1 MNHNS, CDR2 SASEGT. The CDR3 has 14 amino acids. This sample's RNA came from whole unsorted tissue. The normal lung tissue was taken more than 3 cm from the tumor edge. Chemotherapy-naive patients with new lung cancer underwent thoracic surgery in China, August–late 2014. As regards this clonotype: Its antigen is not known. Sequence at one end of the junction differs from germline and may be a read error.

Broader study findings: Tumor repertoires had a smaller top 100 clone share than normal lung. Significantly higher TCR diversity was found in tumor than normal lung.

Specimen: distant non-tumor lung tissue. The TCR originated in a man between 60 and 75 years old with non-small cell lung cancer. The rearrangement links TRBV6-1 to TRBJ1-5; D ambiguous. The CDR3 region has the DNA TGTGACAGCTGTGCCTGGGTGGGCAATCAGCCCCAGCATTTT. Translating gives CDSCAWVGNQPQHF.